This T cell receptor beta chain was retrieved from a study of blood T cell repertoires in COVID-19. Overall study: The samples span acute and convalescent COVID-19 from the United States, Italy and Spain. From T cells, B-cell-depleted T cells, or PBMCs came the material, which was cDNA or gDNA.

The germline CDR1 and CDR2 sequences are SGHNT and YENEEA. After removal of 6 bases from V and 4 bases from J, the junction contained 2 bases not matched to a gene. The CDR3 loop spans 12 amino acids. Generated by immunoSEQ multiplex PCR, the TCRdb table keeps only in-frame clones and is missing some. The profile shows some 80,000 clones, 70% to 90% of them singletons. The sequenced material came from peripheral blood. The chain combines TRBV11-3 with TRBJ2-5; 7 bases align to TRBD1. The clonotype comes from a woman of 80 years or more in a cohort sampled during active or convalescent COVID-19. In nucleotides, the CDR3 is TGTGCCAGCAGTCGGGACAGAGAGACCCAGTACTTC. Protein sequence: CASSRDRETQYF.